The next 16 T cell receptor beta chains were all read from a single sample in a study of regulatory T cells in long-lasting Graves disease. The sample's time point: persistent/refractory GD, antithyroid drugs over 5 years with positive TRAb. With RNA extracted from PBMCs as input, the TCR library was made. The TCR beta library used iRepertoire HTBI primers with Arm-PCR amplification of CDR3. TCRdb independently ran MiXCR on the multiplex PCR reads; one entry per CDR3 protein. The table has approximately 440,000 distinct CDR3 sequences, roughly a quarter seen once; the top ten hold approximately 25%. The sequences come from peripheral blood mononuclear cells (PBMCs), collected when the disease was refractory, from a patient treated with antithyroid drugs. These receptors were taken from a female donor with Graves disease.

The chain joins TRBV2 to TRBJ2-7; D remains ambiguous. The CDR3 runs 13 residues. V lost 6 bases and J 6 bases, leaving 15 bases between the germline ends. CDR1 and CDR2 (germline): SNHLY, FYNNEI. CDR3 in DNA: TGTGCCAGCAGCCCCTCCGTGGGTGTCGAGCAGTACTTC. It specifies CASSPSVGVEQYF.

A few counts support this clonotype. The V call is TRBV5-1, the J call TRBJ1-4; no clear D. This CDR3 comprises 14 residues. Germline loops: CDR1 SGHRS, CDR2 YFSETQ. V dropped 0 bases and J dropped 4 bases, with 7 bases sitting between them. CDR3 DNA: TGCGCCAGCAGCTTGGGCTCGGTTAATGAAAAACTGTTTTTT. This translates into CASSLGSVNEKLFF.

The CDR3 nucleotides are TGCGCCAGCAGGGGGACTTTGACCGGGGAGCTGTTTTTT. Residues: CASRGTLTGELFF. This rearrangement joins TRBV5-1 to TRBJ2-2; weak D call: TRBD2 (6 bases). Trimming took off 5 bases at V and 5 bases at J, with 10 bases between the two ends. CDR3 size: 13 residues. The germline gives CDR1 SGHRS, CDR2 YFSETQ.

This chain uses TRBV7-2 with TRBJ1-6; D is unclear. Trimming took off 5 bases at V and 6 bases at J, with 8 bases between the two ends. From germline, CDR1 is SGHTA and CDR2 FQGNSA. This CDR3 is built from 13 residues. This chain's CDR3 is CASSAGLNSPLHF. In DNA form, the CDR3 reads TGTGCCAGCAGCGCCGGGCTTAATTCACCCCTCCACTTT.

The CDR3 nucleotides are TGCAGTGCTAGTTTCGTGACAGGGGCCTACGAGCAGTACTTC. Its protein is CSASFVTGAYEQYF. The rearrangement joins TRBV20-1 to TRBJ2-7; TRBD1 matches 8 bases. The CDR3 length is 14 residues. Trimming at V came to 3 bases and at J to 2 bases, leaving 6 bases not matched to a gene. CDR1 DFQATT and CDR2 SNEGSKA come from the germline V gene (reference sequence).

This clonotype was seen more than once but under ten times. This rearrangement joins TRBV27 to TRBJ2-1; 9 nucleotides align to TRBD1. CDR1 and CDR2 (germline): MNHEY, SMNVEV (reference sequence). The V segment lost 5 bases and the J segment 2 bases; nucleotides outside the gene matches: 4. The length of the CDR3 is 15 residues. CDR3 residues: CASSLDRGPYNEQFF. CDR3 DNA sequence: TGTGCCAGCAGTCTGGACAGGGGACCCTACAATGAGCAGTTCTTC.

The chain is built from TRBV5-1 and TRBJ1-2, with a weak D call TRBD1 (6 bases). The CDR3 has 16 amino acids. In germline, CDR1 is SGHRS, CDR2 YFSETQ. Trimming pared 4 bases from V and 6 bases from J, leaving 22 bases between. CDR3 protein: CASSLGPSTGLNGYTF. The DNA for the CDR3 is TGCGCCAGCAGCCTGGGGCCCTCGACAGGCTTAAATGGCTACACCTTC.

This clonotype was observed many times. The rearrangement uses TRBV2 and TRBJ2-5, with D unresolved. The CDR3 has 13 amino acids. CDR1 and CDR2 from the germline V gene are SNHLY and FYNNEI. The V end was cut by 7 bases, the J end by 3 bases, with 12 bases between. The CDR3 DNA reads TGTGCCAGCACCCTCGGGCCGAAAGAGACCCAGTACTTC. This codes for CASTLGPKETQYF.

This clonotype was picked up a small number of times. The chain couples TRBV29-1 to TRBJ1-2; D is undetermined. CDR1 SQVTM and CDR2 ANQGSEA come from the germline V gene. V lost 5 bases and J 2 bases, leaving 9 bases between the germline ends. The CDR3 spans 12 residues. For the CDR3, the DNA is TGCAGCGTTAAACAGCAAAACTATGGCTACACCTTC. Its protein product is CSVKQQNYGYTF.

This clonotype has more than one count but fewer than ten. The chain uses TRBV5-1 and TRBJ2-7; D is uncertain. Germline loops: CDR1 SGHRS, CDR2 YFSETQ. V was pared by 3 bases and J by 8 bases, with 18 bases between. This CDR3 is 14 amino acids long. The DNA for the CDR3 is TGCGCCAGCAGCTCGAGGACGGAGCTAGGGAAGCAGTACTTC. Protein: CASSSRTELGKQYF.

This clonotype was observed many times. This chain joins TRBV12-3 or TRBV12-4 and TRBJ2-7; D not resolved. This CDR3 spans 12 amino acids. V gave up 8 bases and J gave up 1 base, with 9 bases separating them. The CDR3 sequence: CASGLRSYEQYF. The CDR3 coding sequence is TGTGCCAGCGGATTACGGTCCTACGAGCAGTACTTC.

The table lists this clonotype with a few counts. The gene calls are TRBV6-4 and TRBJ2-7; perhaps D is TRBD1 or TRBD2 (5 bases each). This CDR3 has 15 residues. V was cut by 5 bases and J by 4 bases, with 18 bases left in between. Germline lookup yields CDR1 MRHNA and CDR2 SNTAGT. The CDR3 spells CASSSREWGLYEQYF. DNA of the CDR3: TGTGCCAGCAGTTCCAGGGAATGGGGGTTGTACGAGCAGTACTTC.

The rearrangement joins TRBV30 to TRBJ1-1; D gene uncertain. V was trimmed by 0 bases and J by 4 bases, leaving 12 bases between them. CDR3 length: 14 amino acids. CDR1 is GTSNPN, CDR2 SVGIG, per germline (reference sequence). The CDR3 here is CAWSVILWGTEAFF. The CDR3 DNA reads TGTGCCTGGAGTGTAATCTTATGGGGCACTGAAGCTTTCTTT.

This clonotype was recorded at least ten times. V and J are TRBV7-2 and TRBJ2-5; D is unresolved. CDR1 and CDR2 from the germline V gene are SGHTA and FQGNSA. The CDR3 spans 15 residues. V lost 2 bases and J 5 bases, leaving 15 bases between the germline ends. DNA for the CDR3: TGTGCCAGCAGCTTAACCCCACAAAGGGTGGAGACCCAGTACTTC. It codes for CASSLTPQRVETQYF. The entire variable domain, with the rest obtained from reference TRBV7-2 and TRBJ2-5, is as follows: GAGVSQSPSNKVTEKGKDVELRCDPISGHTALYWYRQSLGQGLEFLIYFQGNSAPDKSGLPSDRFSAERTGGSVSTLTIQRTQQEDSAVYLCASSLTPQRVETQYFGPGTRLLVL.

The chain links TRBV5-5 to TRBJ1-2; the D gene is possibly TRBD1 (6 bases). CDR3 length: 15 amino acids. V was trimmed by 0 bases and J by 5 bases, leaving 14 bases between them. Germline assignment: CDR1 SGHKS and CDR2 YYEKEE (reference sequence). CDR3 nucleotides: TGTGCCAGCAGCTTGGCTAAAAAAGGGGGGTATGGCTACACCTTC. It translates to CASSLAKKGGYGYTF.

This clonotype has just one count. The chain links TRBV12-3 or TRBV12-4 to TRBJ2-2; 7 bases are a match to TRBD2. V gave up 2 bases and J gave up 6 bases; unmatched junction bases: 9. The CDR3 contains 16 residues. DNA of the CDR3: TGTGCCAGCAGTTTATCTGGCGGGAGAGGCCCCGGGGAGCTGTTTTTT. It encodes CASSLSGGRGPGELFF.